These 17 T cell receptor beta chains share one sample of origin, sequenced in a study of shared clonotypes between healthy human individuals. Libraries were prepared by immunoSEQ multiplex PCR; TCRdb keeps only in-frame clonotypes and omits some of them. The sample consists of hundreds of thousands of clones, around 80% of them appearing once. Sequenced sample: PBMCs. These receptor sequences come from a middle-aged woman in good health. Some clones in this sample may be carry-over from other donors' samples.

V is TRBV6-4 and J is TRBJ1-2, with no clear D. V was shortened by 2 bases and J by 5 bases, with 15 bases between the two germline ends. Per germline, CDR1 MRHNA and CDR2 SNTAGT. The length of the CDR3 is 15 residues. The CDR3 is CASSDRQEVNYGYTF. In DNA form, the CDR3 reads TGTGCCAGCAGTGACAGGCAGGAGGTGAATTATGGCTACACCTTC.

V usage is TRBV12-2 and J usage is TRBJ2-3; the DNA was not used to check the table's D call, TRBD2. TRBV12-2 constitutes a pseudogene. The CDR3 consists of 18 residues. The CDR3 coding sequence is TGTGCAAGTCGCGTCCGGGACTCCAACCCCTCTAGCACAGATACGCAGTATTTT. This encodes CASRVRDSNPSSTDTQYF.

The gene calls are TRBV6-6 and TRBJ2-7; D is possibly TRBD2 (6 bases). The CDR3 spans 11 residues. V lost 7 bases and J 6 bases, leaving 10 bases between the germline ends. Germline V gene data show CDR1 as MNHNY and CDR2 as SVGAGI (reference sequence). CDR3 sequence reads: CASNFGGEQYF. In DNA, the CDR3 is TGTGCCAGCAATTTCGGGGGCGAGCAGTACTTC.

The rearrangement links TRBV11-3 to TRBJ2-5, with D perhaps TRBD1 or TRBD2 (5 bases each). V gave up 3 bases and J gave up 4 bases, with 15 bases separating them. The germline gives CDR1 SGHNT, CDR2 YENEEA. The CDR3 consists of 15 residues. CDR3 protein: CASSFGGDPAETQYF. CDR3 sequence (DNA): TGTGCCAGCAGCTTTGGGGGAGATCCCGCAGAGACCCAGTACTTC.

The chain links TRBV7-7 to TRBJ2-5; D remains ambiguous. The J call may be incorrect, as the DNA end agrees better with TRBJ2-7. Germline lookup yields CDR1 SSHAT and CDR2 FNYEAQ (reference sequence). There are 12 residues in the CDR3. CDR3 coding DNA: TGTGCCAGCCGTCAGGCCTCCTACGAGCAGTACTTC. Protein: CASRQASYEQYF.

The chain uses TRBV11-2 and TRBJ2-3; D gene unclear. Germline CDR1 and CDR2: SGHAT and FQNNGV. The CDR3 consists of 15 residues. V was pared by 1 base and J by 2 bases, with 10 bases between. The CDR3 is CASSLGAGPTDTQYF. As DNA, the CDR3 is TGTGCCAGCAGCTTAGGGGCAGGTCCCACAGATACGCAGTATTTT.

This CDR3 reads CASSRRDRAVRGTDTQYF. CDR3 nucleotides: TGTGCCAGCAGTAGAAGGGACAGGGCGGTCCGGGGCACAGATACGCAGTATTTT. The chain employs TRBV28 and TRBJ2-3; TRBD1 matches 9 bases. Germline lookup yields CDR1 MDHEN and CDR2 SYDVKM. CDR3 size: 18 residues. Trimming cost V 5 bases and J 1 base; bases outside gene matches: 13. The full variable domain, in which reference TRBV28 and TRBJ2-3 provide the parts outside the CDR3, is DVKVTQSSRYLVKRTGEKVFLECVQDMDHENMFWYRQDPGLGLRLIYFSYDVKMKEKGDIPEGYSVSREKKERFSLILESASTNQTSMYLCASSRRDRAVRGTDTQYFGPGTRLTVL.

The chain has TRBV19 and TRBJ2-6, with a possible D match to TRBD1 (6 bases). Trimming removed 1 base from V and 3 bases from J, with 10 bases in between. The CDR3 is made up of 16 amino acids. From germline, CDR1 is LNHDA and CDR2 SQIVND (reference sequence). DNA of the CDR3: TGTGCCAGTAGTATAGTATCAGGGGATGGGGCCAACGTCCTGACTTTC. Residues: CASSIVSGDGANVLTF.

In this sample, this clone turned up once. The genes are TRBV29-1 and TRBJ2-1; possibly TRBD1 for D (5 bases). The CDR3 sequence is 10 residues long. CDR1 is SQVTM and CDR2 is ANQGSEA in the germline V gene. Deletions cut 7 bases from V and 5 bases from J, with 6 bases between. The CDR3 protein is CSGGHNEQFF. The CDR3 coding sequence is TGCAGCGGGGGCCACAATGAGCAGTTCTTC.

As to this clone: This clone may be a read error of a much larger clone one base away. The sample has other DNA sequences that encode this CDR3 too. The CDR3 is CASSESQGRGYTF. In nucleotides, the CDR3 is TGCGCCAGCAGTGAGTCACAGGGAAGAGGCTACACCTTC. V gene TRBV10-2 combines with J gene TRBJ1-2, with D possibly being TRBD1 (6 bases). Germline CDR1 reads WSHSY; CDR2 reads SAAADI. V lost 0 bases and J lost 8, with 10 bases in between. The CDR3 sequence is 13 residues long.

CDR3 nucleotide sequence: TGTGCCAGCAGCAAGTCACTCTGCGTCGGGGAGCTGTTTTTT. Amino acids: CASSKSLCVGELFF. V usage is TRBV21-1 and J usage is TRBJ2-2; TRBD2, as called in the table, went unchecked against the DNA. TRBV21-1 is listed as a pseudogene. CDR3 length: 14 amino acids.

This clone was seen once. V and J are TRBV27 and TRBJ1-2; the match to TRBD1 covers 10 bases. The CDR3 covers 15 residues. Germline V gene sequence: CDR1 MNHEY, CDR2 SMNVEV (reference sequence). Losses at the gene ends were 5 bases for V and 4 bases for J; bases not matched to a gene: 7. CDR3 DNA sequence: TGTGCCAGCAGTCCCTGGGACAGGGGAGGCTATGGCTACACCTTC. Its protein is CASSPWDRGGYGYTF.

A note on this clone: A much larger clonotype is one base distant, so this may be a read error. Other DNA sequences in the sample encode the same CDR3. The rearrangement joins TRBV28 to TRBJ1-5; D gene unclear. The CDR3 has 12 residues. Germline values: CDR1 MDHEN, CDR2 SYDVKM. The CDR3 spells CASSAGNQPQHF. CDR3 coding DNA: TGTGCTAGCAGTGCAGGCAATCAGCCCCAGCATTTT.

This clone was counted a single time. J is TRBJ2-1 and V is TRBV6-5; TRBD2 might be the D (6 bases). Germline assignment: CDR1 MNHEY and CDR2 SVGAGI. Trimming pared 7 bases from V and 6 bases from J, leaving 16 bases between. This CDR3 is 14 amino acids long. Written as DNA, the CDR3 is TGTGCCAGCAATTCCCGGGGAGGTGGCAATGAGCAGTTCTTC. It codes for CASNSRGGGNEQFF.

CDR3 sequence (DNA): TGTGCCAGCAGTCTGAAAAGGAGCGGGAGGGGTCCAGATACGCAGTATTTT. Encoded protein: CASSLKRSGRGPDTQYF. This chain links TRBV6-8 with TRBJ2-3; 10 bases fit TRBD2. This CDR3 has 17 residues. The junction had 12 bases not matched to a gene; V was cut back by 5 bases and J by 4 bases. The V gene's germline CDR1 is MNHGY and CDR2 SAAAGT.

J is TRBJ2-5 and V is TRBV19, with 7 positions matching TRBD1. Germline trimming cut 5 bases from V and 2 bases from J; bases unmatched to any gene: 5. The CDR3 is made up of 14 amino acids. The germline V gene encodes CDR1 LNHDA and CDR2 SQIVND (reference sequence). Here the CDR3 DNA reads TGTGCCAGTAGTCCGACAGGGTCACAAGAGACCCAGTACTTC. Translating gives CASSPTGSQETQYF.

This clone was counted a single time. The chain uses TRBV5-1 and TRBJ2-7, with D hard to call. CDR3 size: 14 residues. Germline CDR1 SGHRS, CDR2 YFSETQ. Trimming cost V 5 bases and J 6 bases, with 18 bases left between them. In nucleotides, the CDR3 is TGCGCCAGCAGGGATAATGGAGTTTCGGGCGAGCAGTACTTC. Translation gives CASRDNGVSGEQYF. The full variable domain, rest sourced from reference TRBV5-1 and TRBJ2-7, is KAGVTQTPRYLIKTRGQQVTLSCSPISGHRSVSWYQQTPGQGLQFLFEYFSETQRNKGNFPGRFSGRQFSNSRSEMNVSTLELGDSALYLCASRDNGVSGEQYFGPGTRLTVT.